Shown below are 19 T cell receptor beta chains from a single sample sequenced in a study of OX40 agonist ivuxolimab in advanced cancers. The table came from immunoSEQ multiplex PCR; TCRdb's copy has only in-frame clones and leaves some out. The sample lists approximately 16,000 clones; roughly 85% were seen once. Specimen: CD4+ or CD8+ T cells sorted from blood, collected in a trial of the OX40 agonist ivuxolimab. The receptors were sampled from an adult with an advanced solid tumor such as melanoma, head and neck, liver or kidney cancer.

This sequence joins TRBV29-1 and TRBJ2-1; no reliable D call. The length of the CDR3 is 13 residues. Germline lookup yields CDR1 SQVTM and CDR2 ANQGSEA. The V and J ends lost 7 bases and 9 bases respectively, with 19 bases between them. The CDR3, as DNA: TGCAGCGACGTTCGGGCTAGTCTCGCTGAGCAGTTCTTC. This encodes CSDVRASLAEQFF.

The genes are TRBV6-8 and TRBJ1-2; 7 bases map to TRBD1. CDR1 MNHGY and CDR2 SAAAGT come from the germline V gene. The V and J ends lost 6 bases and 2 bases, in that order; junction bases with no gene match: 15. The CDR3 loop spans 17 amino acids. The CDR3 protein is CASSRLLPPGQNYGYTF. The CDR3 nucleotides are TGTGCCAGCAGCCGCCTTCTCCCTCCGGGACAGAACTATGGCTACACCTTC.

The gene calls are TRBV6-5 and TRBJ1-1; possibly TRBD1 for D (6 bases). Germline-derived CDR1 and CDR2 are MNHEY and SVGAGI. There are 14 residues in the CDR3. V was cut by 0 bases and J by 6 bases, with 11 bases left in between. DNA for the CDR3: TGTGCCAGCAGTTACTCGCAGGGGTTTGCTGAAGCTTTCTTT. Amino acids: CASSYSQGFAEAFF.

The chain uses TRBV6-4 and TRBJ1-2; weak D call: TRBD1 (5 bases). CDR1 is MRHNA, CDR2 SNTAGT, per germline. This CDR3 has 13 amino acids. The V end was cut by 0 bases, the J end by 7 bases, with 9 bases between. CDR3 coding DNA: TGTGCCAGCAGTGACTCGGAGGGGTCTGGCTACACCTTC. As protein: CASSDSEGSGYTF.

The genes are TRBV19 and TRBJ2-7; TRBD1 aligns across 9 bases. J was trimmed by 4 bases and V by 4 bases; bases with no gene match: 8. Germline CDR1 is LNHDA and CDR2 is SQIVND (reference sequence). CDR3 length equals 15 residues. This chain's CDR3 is CASSTGTGKRYEQYF. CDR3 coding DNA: TGTGCCAGTAGTACCGGGACAGGGAAGAGGTACGAGCAGTACTTC.

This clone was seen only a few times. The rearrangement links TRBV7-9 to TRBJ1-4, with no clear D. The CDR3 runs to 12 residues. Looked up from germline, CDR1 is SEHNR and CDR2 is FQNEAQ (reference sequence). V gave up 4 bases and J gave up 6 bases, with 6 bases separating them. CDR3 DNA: TGTGCCAGCAGCTCTGACTATGAAAAACTGTTTTTT. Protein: CASSSDYEKLFF. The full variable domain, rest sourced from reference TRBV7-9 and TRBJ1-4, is DTGVSQNPRHKITKRGQNVTFRCDPISEHNRLYWYRQTLGQGPEFLTYFQNEAQLEKSRLLSDRFSAERPKGSFSTLEIQRTEQGDSAMYLCASSSDYEKLFFGSGTQLSVL.

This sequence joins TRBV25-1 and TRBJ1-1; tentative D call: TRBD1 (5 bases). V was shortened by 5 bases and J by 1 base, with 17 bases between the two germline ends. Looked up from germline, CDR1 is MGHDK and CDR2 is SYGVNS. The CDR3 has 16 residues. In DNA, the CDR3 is TGTGCCAGCAGTCCCCGGGCAGGGCCAACGAACACTGAAGCTTTCTTT. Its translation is CASSPRAGPTNTEAFF.

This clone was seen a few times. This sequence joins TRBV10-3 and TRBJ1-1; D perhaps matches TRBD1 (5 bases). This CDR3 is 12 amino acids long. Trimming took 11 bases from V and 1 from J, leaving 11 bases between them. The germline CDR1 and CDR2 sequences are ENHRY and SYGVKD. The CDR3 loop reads CAAQTGNTEAFF. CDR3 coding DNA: TGTGCCGCCCAAACAGGGAACACTGAAGCTTTCTTT.

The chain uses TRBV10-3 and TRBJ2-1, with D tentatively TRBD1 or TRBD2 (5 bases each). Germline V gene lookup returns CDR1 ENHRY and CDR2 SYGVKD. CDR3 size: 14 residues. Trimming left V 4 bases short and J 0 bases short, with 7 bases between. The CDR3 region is CAISGGSSYNEQFF. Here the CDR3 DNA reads TGTGCCATCAGTGGGGGGAGCTCCTACAATGAGCAGTTCTTC.

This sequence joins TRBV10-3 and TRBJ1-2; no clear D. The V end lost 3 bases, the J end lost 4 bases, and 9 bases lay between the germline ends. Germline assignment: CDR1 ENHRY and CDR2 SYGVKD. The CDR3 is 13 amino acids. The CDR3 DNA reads TGTGCCATCAGTGATGGTCAGCCCTATGGCTACACCTTC. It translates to CAISDGQPYGYTF.

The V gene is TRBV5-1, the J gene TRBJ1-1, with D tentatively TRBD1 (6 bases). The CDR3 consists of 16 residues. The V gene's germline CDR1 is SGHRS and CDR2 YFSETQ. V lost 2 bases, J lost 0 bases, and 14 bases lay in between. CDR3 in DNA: TGCGCCAGCAGCTTAGGGGGGGCCGACATGAACACTGAAGCTTTCTTT. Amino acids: CASSLGGADMNTEAFF.

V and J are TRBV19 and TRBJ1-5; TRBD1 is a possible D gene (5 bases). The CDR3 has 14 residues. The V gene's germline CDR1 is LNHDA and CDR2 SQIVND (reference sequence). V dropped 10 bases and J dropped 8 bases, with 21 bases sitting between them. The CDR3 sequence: CATRDSTDMEPQHF. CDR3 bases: TGTGCCACCAGGGACTCCACCGATATGGAGCCCCAGCATTTT.

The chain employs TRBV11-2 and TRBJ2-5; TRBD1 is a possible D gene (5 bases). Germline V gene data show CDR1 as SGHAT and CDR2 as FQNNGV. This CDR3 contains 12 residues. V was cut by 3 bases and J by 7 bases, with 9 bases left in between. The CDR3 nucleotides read TGTGCCAGCAGCTTCGAAGGGGCGACCCAGTACTTC. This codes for CASSFEGATQYF.

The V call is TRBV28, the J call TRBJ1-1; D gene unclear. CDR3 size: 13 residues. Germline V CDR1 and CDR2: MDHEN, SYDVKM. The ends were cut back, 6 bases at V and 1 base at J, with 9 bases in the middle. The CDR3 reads CASSSNRNTEAFF. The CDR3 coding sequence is TGTGCCAGCAGCTCAAACAGGAACACTGAAGCTTTCTTT.

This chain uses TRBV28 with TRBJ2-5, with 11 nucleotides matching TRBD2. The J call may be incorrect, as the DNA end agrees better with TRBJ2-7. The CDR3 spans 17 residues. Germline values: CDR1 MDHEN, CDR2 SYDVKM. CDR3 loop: CASSLGLADYISYEQYF. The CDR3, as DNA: TGTGCCAGCAGTTTGGGACTAGCGGACTACATATCCTACGAGCAGTACTTC.

DNA of the CDR3: TGCGCCAGCAGATTGGCAGGGGTCAATCAGCCCCAGCATTTT. Protein product: CASRLAGVNQPQHF. V is TRBV10-2 and J is TRBJ1-5; D is perhaps TRBD1 (6 bases). V shed 6 bases and J shed 3 bases, with 12 bases lying between them. The germline gives CDR1 WSHSY, CDR2 SAAADI. The CDR3 covers 14 residues.

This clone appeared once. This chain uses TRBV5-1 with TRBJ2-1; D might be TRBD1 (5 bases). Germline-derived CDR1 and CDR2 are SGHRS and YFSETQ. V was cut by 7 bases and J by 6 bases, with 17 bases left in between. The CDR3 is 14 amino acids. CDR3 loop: CASHPGKDGNEQFF. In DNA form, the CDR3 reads TGCGCCAGCCATCCAGGGAAGGACGGCAATGAGCAGTTCTTC.

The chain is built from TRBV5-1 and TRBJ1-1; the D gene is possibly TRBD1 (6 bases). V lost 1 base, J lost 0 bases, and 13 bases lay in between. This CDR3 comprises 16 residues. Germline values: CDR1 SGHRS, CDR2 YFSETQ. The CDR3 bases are TGCGCCAGCAGCTTGTGGCCGGGGGCAGTGAACACTGAAGCTTTCTTT. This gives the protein CASSLWPGAVNTEAFF.

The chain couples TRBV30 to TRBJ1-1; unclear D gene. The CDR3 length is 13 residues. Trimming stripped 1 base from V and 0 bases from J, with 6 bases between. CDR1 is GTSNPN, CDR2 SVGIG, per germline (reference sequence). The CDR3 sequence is CAWSAILNTEAFF. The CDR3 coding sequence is TGTGCCTGGAGTGCTATCTTGAACACTGAAGCTTTCTTT.